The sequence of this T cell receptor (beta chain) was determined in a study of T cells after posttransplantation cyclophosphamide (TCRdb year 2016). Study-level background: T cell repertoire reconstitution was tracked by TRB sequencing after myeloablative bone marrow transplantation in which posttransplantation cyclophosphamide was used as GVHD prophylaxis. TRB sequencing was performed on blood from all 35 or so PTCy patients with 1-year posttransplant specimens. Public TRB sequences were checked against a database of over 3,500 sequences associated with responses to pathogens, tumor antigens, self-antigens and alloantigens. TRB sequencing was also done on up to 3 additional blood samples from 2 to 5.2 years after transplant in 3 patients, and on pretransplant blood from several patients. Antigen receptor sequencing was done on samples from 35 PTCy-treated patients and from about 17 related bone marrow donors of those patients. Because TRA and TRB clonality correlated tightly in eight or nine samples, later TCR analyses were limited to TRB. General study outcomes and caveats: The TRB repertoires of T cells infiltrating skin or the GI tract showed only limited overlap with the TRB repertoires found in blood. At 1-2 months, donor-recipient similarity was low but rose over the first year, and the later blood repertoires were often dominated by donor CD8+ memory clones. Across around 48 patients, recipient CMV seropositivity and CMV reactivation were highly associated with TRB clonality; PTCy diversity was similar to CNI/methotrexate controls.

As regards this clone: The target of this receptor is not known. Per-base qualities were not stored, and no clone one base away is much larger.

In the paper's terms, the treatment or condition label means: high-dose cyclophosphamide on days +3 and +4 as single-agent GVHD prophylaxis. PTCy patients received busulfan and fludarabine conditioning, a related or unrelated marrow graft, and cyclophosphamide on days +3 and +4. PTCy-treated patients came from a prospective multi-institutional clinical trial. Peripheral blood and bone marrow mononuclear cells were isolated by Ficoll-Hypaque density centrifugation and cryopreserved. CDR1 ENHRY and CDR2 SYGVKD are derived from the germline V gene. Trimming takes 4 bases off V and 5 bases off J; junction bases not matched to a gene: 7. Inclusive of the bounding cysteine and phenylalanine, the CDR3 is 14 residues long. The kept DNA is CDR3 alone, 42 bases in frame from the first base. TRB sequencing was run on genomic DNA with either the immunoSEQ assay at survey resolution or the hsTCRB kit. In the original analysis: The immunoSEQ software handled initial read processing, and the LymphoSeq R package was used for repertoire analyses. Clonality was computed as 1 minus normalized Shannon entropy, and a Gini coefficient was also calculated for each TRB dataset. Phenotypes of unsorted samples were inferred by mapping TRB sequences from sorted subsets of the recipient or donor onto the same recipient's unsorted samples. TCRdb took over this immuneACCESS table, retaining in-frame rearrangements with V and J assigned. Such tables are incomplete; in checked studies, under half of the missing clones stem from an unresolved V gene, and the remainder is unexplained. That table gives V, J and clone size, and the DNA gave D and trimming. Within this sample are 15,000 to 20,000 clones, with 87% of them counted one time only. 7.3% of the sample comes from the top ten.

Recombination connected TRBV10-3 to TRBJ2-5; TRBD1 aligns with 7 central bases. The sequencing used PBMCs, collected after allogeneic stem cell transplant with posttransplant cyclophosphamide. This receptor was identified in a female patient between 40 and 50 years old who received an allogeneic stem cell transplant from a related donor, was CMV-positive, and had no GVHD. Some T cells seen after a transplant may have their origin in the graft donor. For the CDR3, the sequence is CAISGDSPGETQYF. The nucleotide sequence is TGTGCCATCAGTGGGGACAGTCCAGGGGAGACCCAGTACTTC.